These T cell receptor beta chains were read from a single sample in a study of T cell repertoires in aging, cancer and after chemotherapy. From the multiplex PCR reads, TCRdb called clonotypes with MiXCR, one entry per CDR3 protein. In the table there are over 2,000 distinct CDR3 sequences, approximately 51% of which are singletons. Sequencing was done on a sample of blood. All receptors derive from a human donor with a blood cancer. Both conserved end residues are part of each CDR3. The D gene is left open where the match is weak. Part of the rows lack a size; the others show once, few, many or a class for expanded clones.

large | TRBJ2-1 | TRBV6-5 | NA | TGTGCCAGCAGTTACTCGGGTGGTGGGACTCTTTACAATGAGCAGTTCTTC | CASSYSGGGTLYNEQFF
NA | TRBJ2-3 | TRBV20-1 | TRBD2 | TGCAGTGCTAGAGATAGCGGGGGGGCAGATACGCAGTATTTT | CSARDSGGADTQYF
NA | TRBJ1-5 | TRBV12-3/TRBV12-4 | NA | TGTGCCAGAAGTCCCCCTACGGTAGGACGTAGCAATCAGCCCCAGCATTTT | CARSPPTVGRSNQPQHF
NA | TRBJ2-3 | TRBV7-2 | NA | TGTGCCAGCAGCCCACATTCAACAGATACGCAGTATTTT | CASSPHSTDTQYF
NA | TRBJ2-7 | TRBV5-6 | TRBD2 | TGTGCCAGCAGCGACGGGACTAGATCTGAGTCGTACTTC | CASSDGTRSESYF
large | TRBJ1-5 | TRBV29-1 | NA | TGCAGCGTTCGTCTCGCGGGCAATCAGCCCCAGCATTTT | CSVRLAGNQPQHF
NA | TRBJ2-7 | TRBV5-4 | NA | TGTGCCAGCAGCTTGGTAGGGTTTTACGAGCAGTACTTC | CASSLVGFYEQYF
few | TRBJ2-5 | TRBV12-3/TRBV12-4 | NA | TGTGCCAGCAGCCGTTCCTGGCCGACCCAGTACTTC | CASSRSWPTQYF
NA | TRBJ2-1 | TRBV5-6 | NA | TGTGCCAGCAGCTTGTCCAGGTGGGGTATGGATGAGCAGTTCTTC | CASSLSRWGMDEQFF
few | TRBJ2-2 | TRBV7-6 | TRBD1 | TGTGCCAGCAGCTCGGGACAGACGGCCGGGGAGCTGTTTTTT | CASSSGQTAGELFF
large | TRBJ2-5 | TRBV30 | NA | TGTGCCTGGAGTGTACCAGAGACCCAGTACTTC | CAWSVPETQYF
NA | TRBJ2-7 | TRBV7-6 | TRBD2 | TGTGCCAGCAGCGACACTAGCGGGGGTAACTCCTACGAGCAGTACTTC | CASSDTSGGNSYEQYF
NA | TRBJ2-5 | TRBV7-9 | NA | TGTGCCAGCAGCTCAGAGGGGACCCAGTACTTC | CASSSEGTQYF
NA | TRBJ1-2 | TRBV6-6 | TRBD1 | TGTGCCAGCAGTTATCCGACAGGGGACAATGGCTACACCTTC | CASSYPTGDNGYTF
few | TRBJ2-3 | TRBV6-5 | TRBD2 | TGTGCCAGCAGGCCGGGACTAGCGGGGGAGACAGATACGCAGTATTTT | CASRPGLAGETDTQYF
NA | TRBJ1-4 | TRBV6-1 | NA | TGTGCCAGCACTGGACAGCAAAATGAAAAACTGTTTTTT | CASTGQQNEKLFF
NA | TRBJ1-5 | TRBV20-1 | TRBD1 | TGCAGTGCTCGACAGGGAGGTCAGCCCCAGCATTTT | CSARQGGQPQHF
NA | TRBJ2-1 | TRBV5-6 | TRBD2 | TGTGCCAGCAGCACGACTAGCGGGAGGAACCGGCGGCTCTTCAGTGAGCAGTTCTTC | CASSTTSGRNRRLFSEQFF
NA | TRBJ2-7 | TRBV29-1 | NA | TGCAGCGTCCGGGACGGTACCTACGAGCAGTACTTC | CSVRDGTYEQYF
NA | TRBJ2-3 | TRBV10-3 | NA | TGTGCCATCAGGAGATCTTGGGGCACAGATACGCAGTATTTT | CAIRRSWGTDTQYF
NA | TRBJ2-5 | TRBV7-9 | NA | TGTGCCAGCAGCAACCCAGGTCAAGAGACCCAGTACTTC | CASSNPGQETQYF
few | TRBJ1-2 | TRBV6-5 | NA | TGTGCCATCAAAGTTTCAAGCGCGGGCTATGGCTACACCTTC | CAIKVSSAGYGYTF
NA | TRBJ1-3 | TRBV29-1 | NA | TGCAGCGTCACCGAGACAGCTATTGGAAACACCATATATTTT | CSVTETAIGNTIYF
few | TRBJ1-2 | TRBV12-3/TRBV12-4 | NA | TGTGCCAGCCGCGGGACCTCAGGAGGCTATGGCTACACCTTC | CASRGTSGGYGYTF
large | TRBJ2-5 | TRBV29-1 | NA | TGCAGCGTTGAATTTGACACGTACCAAGAGACCCAGTACTTC | CSVEFDTYQETQYF
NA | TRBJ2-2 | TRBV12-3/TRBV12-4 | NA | TGTGTCTCCAGGGTGGGGTTCAACACCGGGGAGCTGTTTTTT | CVSRVGFNTGELFF
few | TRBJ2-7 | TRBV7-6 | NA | TGTGCCAGCAGCTTAGTGTTTTACGAGCAGTACTTC | CASSLVFYEQYF
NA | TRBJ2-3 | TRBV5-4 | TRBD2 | TGTGCCAACAGCAGCACTAGCGGGTATACGCAGTATTTT | CANSSTSGYTQYF
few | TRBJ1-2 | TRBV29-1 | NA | TGCAGCGTTGAGGGTTCCTCTGGCTACACCTTC | CSVEGSSGYTF
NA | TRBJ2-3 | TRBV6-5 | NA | TGTGCCAGCAGCCGGGGGCCTAGCACAGATACGCAGTATTTT | CASSRGPSTDTQYF
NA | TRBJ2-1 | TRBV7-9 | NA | TGTGCCAGCAGCTTGGACCCGGTCAATGAGCAGTTCTTC | CASSLDPVNEQFF
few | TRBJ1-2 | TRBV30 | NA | TGTGCCTGGAGTGTGGCCGAGGCCTCCTATGGCTACACCTTC | CAWSVAEASYGYTF
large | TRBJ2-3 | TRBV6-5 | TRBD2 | TGTGCCAGCAGCCAACGGACTAGCGGGGGACCCACAGATACGCAGTATTTT | CASSQRTSGGPTDTQYF
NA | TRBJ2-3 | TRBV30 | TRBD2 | TGTGCCTGGAGAAAGGGACTAGCGGGGCCAGATACGCAGTATTTT | CAWRKGLAGPDTQYF
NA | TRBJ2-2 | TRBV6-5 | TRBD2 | TGTGCCAGCAGTCTCCCCCAGCGGGGAACCGGGGAGCTGTTTTTT | CASSLPQRGTGELFF
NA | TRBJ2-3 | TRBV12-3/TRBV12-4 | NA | TGTGCCAGCAGTTCTGGCGGAGATACGCAGTATTTT | CASSSGGDTQYF
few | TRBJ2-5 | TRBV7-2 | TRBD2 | TGTGCCAGCAGCTCCCAACGGGGGGGCTTGTTGACCCAGTACTTC | CASSSQRGGLLTQYF
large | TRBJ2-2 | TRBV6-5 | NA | TGTGCCAGCCAACAGTACACCGGGGAGCTGTTTTTT | CASQQYTGELFF
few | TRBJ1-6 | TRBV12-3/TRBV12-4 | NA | TGTGCCAGCAGTGTGGGGATACCTAATTCACCCCTCCACTTT | CASSVGIPNSPLHF
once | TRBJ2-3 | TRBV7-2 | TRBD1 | TGTGCCAGCGCAGGGGGTGTTAGCACAGATACGCAGTATTTT | CASAGGVSTDTQYF
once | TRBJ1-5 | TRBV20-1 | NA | TGCAGTGCCACCTCAGGTTATAGCAATCAGCCCCAGCATTTT | CSATSGYSNQPQHF
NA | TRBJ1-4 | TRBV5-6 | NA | TGTGCCAGCAGCCCACCTTGGGAAGGGGAAGGTGAAAAACTGTTTTTT | CASSPPWEGEGEKLFF
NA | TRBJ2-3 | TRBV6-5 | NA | TGTGCCAGCAGGGGAATAGCCAGCACAGATACGCAGTATTTT | CASRGIASTDTQYF
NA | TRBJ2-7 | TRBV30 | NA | TGTGCCTGGGGGCCTACTCCCTACGAGCAGTACTTC | CAWGPTPYEQYF
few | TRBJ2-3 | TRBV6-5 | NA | TGTGCCAGCAGCCCTCTATTGGGCTCCCAATCGCAGTATTTT | CASSPLLGSQSQYF
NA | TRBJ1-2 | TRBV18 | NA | TGTGCCAGCTCACCCCAAGGCCTCGGGTTTGATGGCTACACCTTC | CASSPQGLGFDGYTF
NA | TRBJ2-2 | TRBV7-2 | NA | TGTGCCAGCAGATCTCCCGGGCTAACCGGGGAGCTGTTTTTT | CASRSPGLTGELFF
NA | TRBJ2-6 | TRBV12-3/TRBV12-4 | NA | TGTGCCAGCACCAGGGGAGGTGGGGCCAACGTCCTGACTTTC | CASTRGGGANVLTF
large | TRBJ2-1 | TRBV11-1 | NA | TGTGCCAGCAGCCAGGCTAGATCCGGTGAGCAGTTCTTC | CASSQARSGEQFF
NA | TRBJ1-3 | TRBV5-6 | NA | TGTGCCAGCAGCCTAACCGTGGACCCTGGAAACACCATATATTTT | CASSLTVDPGNTIYF
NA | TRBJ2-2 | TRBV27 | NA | TGTGCCAGCAGTGCCGACCGTCGGGAGCTGTTTTTT | CASSADRRELFF
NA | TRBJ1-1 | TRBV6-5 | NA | TGTGCCAGCAGCCTCGTTCCCCGGGTCTCTGAAGCTTTCTTT | CASSLVPRVSEAFF
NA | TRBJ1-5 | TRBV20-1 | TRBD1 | TGCAGTGCTAGGAGGCAGGGGGTAGGACAGCCCCAGCATTTT | CSARRQGVGQPQHF